This T cell receptor beta chain was retrieved from a study of blood T cell repertoires in COVID-19. Study summary: There were acute and convalescent COVID-19 samples, and they came from the United States, Italy and Spain.

Per the study methods: The authors estimated nucleated cell counts from reference gene primer amplification. Produced via immunoSEQ multiplex PCR; TCRdb's table is partial and in-frame only. The V and J calls and clone size were taken over from that table, and D and trimming were inferred from the DNA. Among under 200,000 clones listed, around 80% were seen once. This receptor was taken from a man aged 65 to 85 with active or convalescent COVID-19. Sequences were obtained from peripheral blood.

CDR3: CATSQGGANQPQHF. The CDR3 region has the DNA TGTGCCACCAGCCAAGGTGGGGCCAATCAGCCCCAGCATTTT. The chain has TRBV15 and TRBJ1-5, with D maybe TRBD1 (5 bases). The CDR3 has 14 residues. The ends were cut back, 5 bases at V and 3 bases at J, with 11 bases in the middle. Germline loops: CDR1 LNHNV, CDR2 YYDKDF (reference sequence).